Listed below are T cell receptor beta chains from one sample, sequenced in a study of blood T cell repertoires in COVID-19. Profiling relied on immunoSEQ multiplex PCR, and the TCRdb table lists in-frame clones only, not all of them. The sample has about 410,000 clones; roughly 88% are singletons. The material sequenced was peripheral blood. The receptor source for this set is a woman aged 30 to 39 with active or convalescent COVID-19. CDR3s include the opening cysteine and the closing phenylalanine or tryptophan. A D gene is named only where the DNA matches it firmly. Part of the rows lack a size; the others show once, few, many or a class for expanded clones.

v_gene	abundance	j_gene	d_gene	CDR3aa	CDR3nt
TRBV10-3	-	TRBJ2-5	TRBD2	CAISEGGLEGQETQYF	TGTGCCATCAGTGAGGGGGGACTAGAAGGCCAAGAGACCCAGTACTTC
TRBV5-1	-	TRBJ2-1	TRBD1	CASSLGTGGSWDEQFF	TGCGCCAGCAGCTTAGGAACAGGGGGGTCCTGGGATGAGCAGTTCTTC
TRBV19	-	TRBJ1-1	-	CASQAPPMNTEAFF	TGTGCCTCCCAGGCCCCGCCAATGAACACTGAAGCTTTCTTT
TRBV19	-	TRBJ1-4	-	CASSPTGFFGEKLFF	TGTGCCAGTAGCCCCACAGGGTTTTTCGGTGAAAAACTGTTTTTT
TRBV7-2	-	TRBJ1-5	-	CASSLAPGTNQPQHF	TGTGCCAGCAGCCTTGCGCCGGGGACTAATCAGCCCCAGCATTTT
TRBV7-2	-	TRBJ2-4	TRBD2	CASSTTGLAGVVAKNIQYF	TGTGCCAGCAGCACTACCGGACTAGCGGGAGTGGTAGCCAAAAACATTCAGTACTTC
TRBV19	few	TRBJ2-2	TRBD1	CASRGTGLTGELFF	TGTGCCAGTCGCGGGACAGGGCTTACCGGGGAGCTGTTTTTT
TRBV5-5	-	TRBJ1-5	TRBD1	CASSYDRENQPQHF	TGTGCCAGCAGCTACGACAGGGAAAATCAGCCCCAGCATTTT
TRBV28	-	TRBJ1-2	-	CASSFQGLNYGYTF	TGTGCCAGCAGTTTCCAGGGACTGAACTATGGCTACACCTTC
TRBV7-2	-	TRBJ2-7	-	CASSLAQTYEQYF	TGTGCCAGCAGCTTAGCTCAGACCTACGAGCAGTACTTC
TRBV5-1	-	TRBJ1-2	-	CASSSDRPYGYTF	TGCGCCAGCAGCTCAGACAGACCCTATGGCTACACCTTC
TRBV27	-	TRBJ2-5	TRBD1	CASSSTGVTETQYF	TGTGCCAGCAGCTCGACAGGGGTGACGGAGACCCAGTACTTC
TRBV2	-	TRBJ2-7	-	CASSPRANRIGEQYF	TGTGCCAGCAGTCCTCGGGCGAACAGGATCGGCGAGCAGTACTTC